The following is a TCR beta chain sequence with its context. Antigen specificity is unknown. The data were taken from a study of cytomegalovirus exposure and HLA in healthy donors. Germline CDR1 reads SGHTA; CDR2 reads FQGNSA. The CDR3 totals 16 residues. V lost 2 bases and J lost 9; bases outside the gene matches: 10. Study-wide findings and caveats: In vitro testing confirmed a few CMV-associated chains as specific for CMV antigens. TCR beta chains numbering approximately 150 were designated cytomegalovirus-associated.

Both 60 Vbeta primers and 13 Jbeta primers went into the PCR. Profiling relied on immunoSEQ multiplex PCR, and the TCRdb table lists in-frame clones only, not all of them. The sample carries 85,000 to 95,000 clones, 63% recorded once. Input material: PBMCs. The chain has TRBV7-2 and TRBJ2-1; the match to TRBD2 covers 10 bases. The clonotype comes from a woman aged 30 to 39 in good health and CMV-seronegative. CDR3 nucleotide sequence: TGTGCCAGCAGCTTACGGGGGTCTAGCGGGGGCGGTGAGCAGTTCTTC. This encodes CASSLRGSSGGGEQFF.